This T cell receptor (beta chain) was identified during a study of T-cell reconstitution after alpha-beta-depleted transplantation in children. For TCRbeta, the library was prepared with unique molecular identifiers. TCRdb re-called the PCR reads with MiXCR, one entry per CDR3 protein. The repertoire holds roughly 500,000 distinct CDR3 sequences, with approximately 10% as singletons. This CDR3 is 14 amino acids long. Germline CDR1 and CDR2: LGHNA and YSLEER. Trimming cost V 1 base and J 5 bases, with 9 bases left between them. In the case of this clonotype: As yet, its antigen is unknown.

Study-level findings and limits: The main origin of T-cell counts and diversity one year after transplant was newly produced T cells. There were some patients whose high TCRbeta diversity at day 60 came from surviving recipient T cells and thymic progenitors. Reportedly, only several hundred clones from non-depleted graft cells drove alpha-beta T-cell counts at about two months.

The rearrangement links TRBV4-3 to TRBJ2-1; a possible D gene is TRBD2 (5 bases). Material: PBMCs, obtained before TCRalphabeta/CD19-depleted stem cell transplant. This TCR derives from a child aged 2 to 10 with inherited bone marrow failure, due to receive a stem cell transplant. CDR3 amino acids: CASSQVIGNNEQFF. In nucleotides, the CDR3 is TGCGCCAGCAGCCAAGTTATCGGGAACAATGAGCAGTTCTTC.